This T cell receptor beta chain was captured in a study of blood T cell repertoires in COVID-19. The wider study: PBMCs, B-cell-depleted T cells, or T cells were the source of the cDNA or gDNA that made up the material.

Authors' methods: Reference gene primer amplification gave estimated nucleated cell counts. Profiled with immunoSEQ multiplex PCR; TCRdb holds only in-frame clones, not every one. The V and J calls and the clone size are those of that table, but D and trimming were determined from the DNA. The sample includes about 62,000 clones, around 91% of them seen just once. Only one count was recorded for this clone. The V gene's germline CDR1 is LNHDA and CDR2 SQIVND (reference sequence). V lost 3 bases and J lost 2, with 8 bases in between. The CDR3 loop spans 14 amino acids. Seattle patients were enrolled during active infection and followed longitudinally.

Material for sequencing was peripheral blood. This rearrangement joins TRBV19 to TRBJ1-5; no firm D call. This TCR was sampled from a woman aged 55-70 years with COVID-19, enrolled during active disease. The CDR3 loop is CASSIQRGNQPQHF. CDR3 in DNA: TGTGCCAGTAGTATTCAGAGGGGCAATCAGCCCCAGCATTTT.